One sample yielded the 2 T cell receptor beta chains listed below, sequenced in a study of CD8+ T cells in alopecia areata. Sequencing used cDNA as its template, made by extracting RNA and reverse transcribing it. Produced via immunoSEQ multiplex PCR; TCRdb's table is partial and in-frame only. The data hold 150,000 to 190,000 clones, with about 51% observed a single time. Source: CD8+ T cells sorted from blood, taken at week 0. Receptors were obtained from a human donor with alopecia areata.

This clone came up a few times. The gene calls are TRBV29-1 and TRBJ1-2, with TRBD1 as a possible D gene (5 bases). This CDR3 is 13 amino acids long. The germline gives CDR1 SQVTM, CDR2 ANQGSEA. Trimming took 4 bases from V and 2 from J, leaving 11 bases between them. The CDR3 sequence: CSVAVGDNYGYTF. The CDR3 DNA reads as TGCAGCGTTGCCGTCGGGGACAACTATGGCTACACCTTC. The variable domain in full, with the rest retrieved from reference TRBV29-1 and TRBJ1-2, is SAVISQKPSRDICQRGTSLTIQCQVDSQVTMMFWYRQQPGQSLTLIATANQGSEATYESGFVIDKFPISRPNLTFSTLTVSNMSPEDSSIYLCSVAVGDNYGYTFGSGTRLTVV.

The CDR3: CASSEAAGGYNEQFF. Here the CDR3 DNA reads TGTGCCAGCAGTGAAGCAGCGGGGGGGTACAATGAGCAGTTCTTC. The V and J genes are TRBV6-1 and TRBJ2-1; 10 nucleotides match TRBD2. The CDR3 contains 15 residues. Germline CDR1 is MNHNS and CDR2 is SASEGT. The V and J ends lost 0 bases and 4 bases, in that order; junction bases with no gene match: 0.